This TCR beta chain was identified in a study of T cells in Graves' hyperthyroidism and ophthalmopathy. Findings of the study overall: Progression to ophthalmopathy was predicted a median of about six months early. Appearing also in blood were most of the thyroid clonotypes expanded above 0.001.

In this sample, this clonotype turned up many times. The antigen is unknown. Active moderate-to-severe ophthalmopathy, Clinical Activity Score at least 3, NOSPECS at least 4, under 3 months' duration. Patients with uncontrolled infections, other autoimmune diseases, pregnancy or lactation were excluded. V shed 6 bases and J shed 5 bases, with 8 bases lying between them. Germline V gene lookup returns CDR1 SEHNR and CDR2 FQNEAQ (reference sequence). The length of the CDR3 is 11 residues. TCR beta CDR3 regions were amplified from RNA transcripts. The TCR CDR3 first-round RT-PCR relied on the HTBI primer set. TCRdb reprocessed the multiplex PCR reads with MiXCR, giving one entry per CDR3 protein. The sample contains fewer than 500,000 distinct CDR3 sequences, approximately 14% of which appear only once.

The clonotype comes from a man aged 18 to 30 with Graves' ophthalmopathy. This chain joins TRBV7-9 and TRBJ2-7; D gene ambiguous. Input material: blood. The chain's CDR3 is CASRFRNEQYF. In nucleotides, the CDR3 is TGTGCCAGCAGGTTCCGAAACGAGCAGTACTTC.